The rows below give T cell receptor beta chains drawn from one sample of a study of blood T cell repertoires in COVID-19. The protocol was immunoSEQ multiplex PCR, while the TCRdb copy is restricted to in-frame clones and leaves out a portion. The data show about 260,000 clones, with approximately 87% seen just once and roughly 1.6% held by the top ten. The sample taken for sequencing was peripheral blood. These receptors were taken from a woman in her thirties or forties who had recovered from COVID-19. Both conserved end residues are trimmed from each CDR3. D genes are given only for firm matches. Only some rows state a clone size, as once, few, many or a class for expanded clones.

cdr3_length	v_call	j_call	clone_size	d_call	cdr3_aa
14	TRBV9	TRBJ1-4	-	TRBD1	ASSVRTGGAKEKLF
11	TRBV6-6	TRBJ1-2	once	TRBD1	ASSETGKRGYT
13	TRBV9	TRBJ2-7	-	TRBD2	ASSVEGLAVTEQY
9	TRBV7-2	TRBJ2-3	-	-	ASSLTDTQY
17	TRBV11-2	TRBJ2-1	-	TRBD2	ASSWPPRGGPRAFNEQF
13	TRBV9	TRBJ1-1	-	TRBD1	ASSRQNQGADEAF
13	TRBV7-9	TRBJ1-3	-	TRBD1	ASSLEDRAGNTIY
12	TRBV6-5	TRBJ2-5	-	-	ASSYQGLRETQY
13	TRBV9	TRBJ2-7	-	-	ASSPGAFFIYEQY
14	TRBV5-1	TRBJ1-6	-	-	ASSPLSADKNSPLH
14	TRBV4-1	TRBJ1-2	-	TRBD1	ASSRTGTGGTYGYT
12	TRBV5-1	TRBJ1-4	-	-	ASSLGGHPSVLF
13	TRBV10-1	TRBJ2-3	once	-	ASSLAGTSTDTQY
11	TRBV15	TRBJ2-7	-	-	ATSRDISYEQY
13	TRBV7-7	TRBJ2-7	-	TRBD1	ASSLGSQGDYEQY
13	TRBV15	TRBJ2-3	-	TRBD2	ATSVRLAGGDTQY
17	TRBV4-3	TRBJ2-7	-	-	ASSQDRLNRGLIPYEQY
11	TRBV4-3	TRBJ2-4	-	TRBD1	ASSVRDRNIQY
14	TRBV29-1	TRBJ1-5	few	-	SVEAGSRVPVQPQH
10	TRBV3-1/TRBV3-2	TRBJ1-1	-	-	ASSHLDSEAF
15	TRBV7-8	TRBJ2-1	-	TRBD1	ASSLEAGQGSYNEQF
13	TRBV5-4	TRBJ1-2	-	-	ASSLGEGRTYGYT
12	TRBV7-7	TRBJ1-3	-	-	ASSLSGAGNTIY
13	TRBV10-3	TRBJ1-5	-	-	AISPGEGSNQPQH
14	TRBV5-8	TRBJ1-3	-	-	ASSLAGRTYGNTIY
16	TRBV19	TRBJ1-1	-	TRBD1	ASSIGEGDRGRTTEAF
13	TRBV7-7	TRBJ1-5	-	TRBD1	ASSRIDRGNQPQH
13	TRBV2	TRBJ1-5	-	-	ASSEGGAGTQPQH
13	TRBV2	TRBJ2-6	-	-	ASTGIRTGANVLT
16	TRBV5-4	TRBJ2-1	once	TRBD1	ASSAKGGTGHSYNEQF
14	TRBV6-1	TRBJ1-1	-	-	ASSEGSFPGGTEAF
15	TRBV5-1	TRBJ1-2	-	TRBD1	ASISRFRQGIFYGYT
13	TRBV7-9	TRBJ1-4	few	-	ASSPLRARDEKLF
15	TRBV18	TRBJ1-1	-	-	ASSPQQLTGKDTEAF
11	TRBV2	TRBJ2-5	-	TRBD1	ASGGQGRETQY